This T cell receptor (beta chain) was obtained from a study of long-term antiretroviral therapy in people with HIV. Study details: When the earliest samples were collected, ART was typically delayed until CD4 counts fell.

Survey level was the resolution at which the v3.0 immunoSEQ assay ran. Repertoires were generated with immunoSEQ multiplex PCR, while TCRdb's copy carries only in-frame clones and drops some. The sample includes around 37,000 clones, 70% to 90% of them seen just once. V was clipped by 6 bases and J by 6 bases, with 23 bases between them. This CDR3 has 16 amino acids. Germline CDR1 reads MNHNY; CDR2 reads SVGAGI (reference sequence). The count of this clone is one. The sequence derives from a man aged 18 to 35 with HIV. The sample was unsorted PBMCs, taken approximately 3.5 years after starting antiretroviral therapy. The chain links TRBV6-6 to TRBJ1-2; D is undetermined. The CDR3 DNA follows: TGTGCCAGCAGGCCCGTTTTAGACATTCGACGTCATGGCTACACCTTC. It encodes CASRPVLDIRRHGYTF.